A selection of T cell receptor beta chains follows, all from one sample in a study of blood T cell repertoires in COVID-19. Using immunoSEQ multiplex PCR, the repertoire was profiled, and TCRdb retains in-frame clones only, with some absent. The table shows 65,000 to 75,000 clones, with 80% to 90% occurring only once. The specimen was peripheral blood. The receptor source for this set is a man aged 45 to 65 with active COVID-19. CDR3s include the opening cysteine and the closing phenylalanine or tryptophan. A D gene is named only where the DNA matches it firmly. Clone size is stated in some rows and not others, as once, few, many or a class when expanded.

v_call	d_call	j_call	clone_size	cdr3_aa	cdr3_nt
TRBV7-8	TRBD1	TRBJ1-5	.	CASSGDRVQPQHF	TGTGCCAGCAGCGGGGACAGGGTCCAGCCCCAGCATTTT
TRBV2	.	TRBJ1-1	.	CASTRVNTEAFF	TGTGCCAGCACGAGGGTGAACACTGAAGCTTTCTTT
TRBV7-7	.	TRBJ1-1	.	CASSQHLNTEAFF	TGTGCTAGCAGCCAACACCTGAACACTGAAGCTTTCTTT
TRBV18	.	TRBJ2-7	.	CASSPGIPRDEQYF	TGTGCCAGCTCACCCGGTATCCCTCGGGACGAGCAGTACTTC
TRBV19	TRBD1	TRBJ1-2	few	CASNSPYLGQGINYGYTF	TGTGCCAGTAACTCCCCCTACCTTGGACAGGGGATCAACTATGGCTACACCTTC
TRBV19	TRBD1	TRBJ1-2	.	CASNPSDRGNYGYTF	TGTGCCAGTAACCCATCAGACAGGGGTAACTATGGCTACACCTTC
TRBV2	.	TRBJ2-3	.	CASTLGWESTDTQYF	TGTGCCAGCACACTTGGGTGGGAGAGCACAGATACGCAGTATTTT
TRBV19	TRBD1	TRBJ2-1	few	CASSYRGYPPYNEQFF	TGTGCCAGTAGCTACAGGGGATACCCTCCCTACAATGAGCAGTTCTTC
TRBV5-5	TRBD2	TRBJ2-3	.	CASSSPSGSTDTQYF	TGTGCCAGCAGCTCGCCTAGCGGGAGCACAGATACGCAGTATTTT
TRBV9	.	TRBJ2-7	.	CASSVPPEGHEQYF	TGTGCCAGCAGCGTACCTCCGGAGGGCCACGAGCAGTACTTC
TRBV5-5	TRBD1	TRBJ1-2	.	CASSLTGGRGYTF	TGTGCCAGCAGCTTAACAGGGGGCCGGGGCTACACCTTC
TRBV5-1	TRBD1	TRBJ1-1	.	CASSLEQGARKTFF	TGCGCCAGCAGCTTGGAGCAGGGGGCGCGAAAAACTTTCTTT
TRBV2	.	TRBJ2-5	.	CASSGDSLETQYF	TGTGCCAGCAGTGGTGATAGTCTTGAGACCCAGTACTTC
TRBV5-4	TRBD1	TRBJ1-1	.	CASSPGQGTTEAFF	TGTGCCAGCAGCCCGGGACAGGGGACAACTGAAGCTTTCTTT
TRBV5-6	TRBD1	TRBJ2-7	.	CASNFIGQGPFEQYF	TGTGCCAGCAACTTCATCGGACAGGGGCCGTTCGAGCAGTACTTC
TRBV20-1	.	TRBJ2-1	once	CSASTGSDEQFF	TGCAGTGCTAGTACTGGTAGCGATGAGCAGTTCTTC
TRBV7-6	TRBD1	TRBJ1-5	few	CASSLAGTANQPQHF	TGTGCCAGCAGCTTAGCGGGGACAGCTAATCAGCCCCAGCATTTT
TRBV18	TRBD1	TRBJ2-5	.	CASSPQGGPETQYF	TGTGCCAGCTCACCACAAGGGGGCCCGGAGACCCAGTACTTC
TRBV7-8	.	TRBJ1-1	.	CASSPGGQTNTEAFF	TGTGCCAGCAGCCCGGGCGGGCAAACGAACACTGAAGCTTTCTTT
TRBV28	.	TRBJ1-6	.	CASTLRRYNSPLHF	TGTGCCAGCACCCTTAGGAGGTATAATTCACCCCTCCACTTT
TRBV24-1	.	TRBJ2-3	.	CATSDFESLANTDTQYF	TGTGCCACCAGTGATTTCGAGAGCCTAGCGAACACAGATACGCAGTATTTT
TRBV7-9	TRBD2	TRBJ2-3	.	CASSLGEGPDTQYF	TGTGCCAGCAGCTTAGGGGAGGGCCCAGATACGCAGTATTTT
TRBV7-2	.	TRBJ1-6	.	CASSSTYNRGSPLHF	TGTGCCAGCAGCTCGACATACAACCGGGGTTCACCCCTCCACTTT
TRBV18	.	TRBJ2-3	.	CASSLFTGSTDTQYF	TGTGCCAGCTCCCTATTCACGGGGAGCACAGATACGCAGTATTTT
TRBV18	.	TRBJ1-1	.	CASSPDKNTEAFF	TGTGCCAGCTCACCGGACAAGAACACTGAAGCTTTCTTT
TRBV19	.	TRBJ2-1	.	CASSIAVVYNEQFF	TGTGCCAGTAGTATAGCAGTCGTCTACAATGAGCAGTTCTTC
TRBV6-2/TRBV6-3	TRBD1	TRBJ2-2	.	CASSLWGTGQNTGELFF	TGTGCCAGCAGCCTCTGGGGGACAGGGCAGAACACCGGGGAGCTGTTTTTT
TRBV28	TRBD2	TRBJ2-7	few	CASRASGWGSYEQYF	TGTGCCAGCAGGGCTAGCGGTTGGGGCTCCTACGAGCAGTACTTC
TRBV3-1/TRBV3-2	TRBD1	TRBJ1-2	.	CASSQETGGNYGYTF	TGTGCCAGCAGCCAAGAAACAGGGGGCAACTATGGCTACACCTTC
TRBV7-8	.	TRBJ2-7	.	CASSRGADYEQYF	TGTGCCAGCAGCCGGGGGGCGGACTACGAGCAGTACTTC
TRBV2	TRBD1	TRBJ2-7	.	CASSEAGGEAEQYF	TGTGCCAGCAGTGAAGCAGGGGGCGAGGCCGAGCAGTACTTC
TRBV19	.	TRBJ1-2	.	CASSMGFPGENYGYTF	TGTGCCAGTAGTATGGGATTCCCAGGGGAAAACTATGGCTACACCTTC
TRBV11-2	.	TRBJ2-7	.	CASSPRPAETYEQYF	TGTGCCAGCAGCCCCCGTCCAGCGGAGACCTACGAGCAGTACTTC
TRBV24-1	TRBD2	TRBJ2-1	many	CATQAGRSEQFF	TGTGCCACTCAGGCCGGGAGGAGTGAGCAGTTCTTC
TRBV7-2	TRBD1	TRBJ2-2	.	CASSPRGSRGPNTGELFF	TGTGCCAGCAGCCCACGGGGGAGCAGGGGGCCGAACACCGGGGAGCTGTTTTTT
TRBV18	.	TRBJ2-7	few	CASSPISQVSYEQYF	TGTGCCAGCTCACCAATTTCACAGGTCTCCTACGAGCAGTACTTC
TRBV24-1	.	TRBJ2-5	.	CATSDGLTQETQYF	TGTGCCACCAGTGATGGACTCACGCAAGAGACCCAGTACTTC
TRBV24-1	TRBD1	TRBJ1-5	.	CATRANRGDNQPQHF	TGTGCCACCCGAGCGAACAGGGGTGACAATCAGCCCCAGCATTTT
TRBV20-1	.	TRBJ2-3	few	CSASGQGRGDTQYF	TGCAGTGCTAGTGGGCAGGGAAGGGGTGATACGCAGTATTTT
TRBV7-2	.	TRBJ1-6	.	CASSPRGPAESPLHF	TGTGCCAGCAGCCCCAGGGGCCCCGCAGAATCACCCCTCCACTTT
TRBV28	.	TRBJ2-7	.	CASSSPGQRASYEQYF	TGTGCCAGCAGTTCCCCGGGACAGCGGGCCTCCTACGAGCAGTACTTC
TRBV28	TRBD2	TRBJ2-7	.	CASLAGLAGGSYEQYF	TGTGCCTCCCTTGCTGGACTAGCGGGAGGCTCCTACGAGCAGTACTTC
TRBV24-1	TRBD1	TRBJ2-2	.	CATSDLDRGFDTGELFF	TGTGCCACCAGTGATTTGGACAGGGGTTTCGACACCGGGGAGCTGTTTTTT
TRBV27	.	TRBJ2-3	.	CASSFDRTDTDTQYF	TGTGCCAGCAGTTTCGACAGAACTGACACAGATACGCAGTATTTT
TRBV5-4	TRBD2	TRBJ2-2	.	CASSLGSGSPGELFF	TGTGCCAGCAGCTTGGGTAGCGGGAGTCCCGGGGAGCTGTTTTTT
TRBV6-5	.	TRBJ1-2	.	CASSIRKSDRGYTF	TGTGCCAGCAGTATCCGAAAGAGCGATCGTGGCTACACCTTC
TRBV19	TRBD1	TRBJ2-1	.	CASRMGSTGNNEQFF	TGTGCCAGTAGAATGGGGTCGACAGGGAACAATGAGCAGTTCTTC
TRBV14	.	TRBJ2-5	.	CASSQDRRAETQYF	TGTGCCAGCAGCCAAGACAGGAGGGCAGAGACCCAGTACTTC
TRBV4-2	.	TRBJ2-7	.	CASSQVGYGTYEQYF	TGTGCCAGCAGCCAAGTGGGCTACGGAACTTACGAGCAGTACTTC
TRBV7-8	TRBD1	TRBJ1-1	.	CASRSGTGYNEAFF	TGTGCCAGCAGGAGCGGGACAGGGTACAATGAAGCTTTCTTT
TRBV5-1	.	TRBJ1-2	.	CASSLAYVQGGYGYTF	TGCGCCAGCAGCTTGGCTTACGTCCAGGGTGGCTATGGCTACACCTTC
TRBV18	.	TRBJ2-1	.	CASSPSGSASYNEQFF	TGTGCCAGCTCACCATCGGGAAGCGCCTCCTACAATGAGCAGTTCTTC
TRBV7-6	TRBD1	TRBJ2-3	.	CASSFFPQGNTQYF	TGTGCCAGCAGCTTCTTCCCACAGGGGAATACGCAGTATTTT